This T cell receptor beta chain was sequenced for a study of metastatic and nonmetastatic thyroid tumors. Study-level findings and limits: Within blood and tumor, benign nodules reportedly had significantly lower TCR beta diversity than malignant thyroid tumors did.

Germline V lookup: CDR1 SGHAT, CDR2 FQDESV (reference sequence). The V and J ends lost 4 bases and 13 bases, in that order; junction bases with no gene match: 11. This CDR3 spans 13 amino acids. TCRdb recomputed clones from the PCR reads via MiXCR. The data show about 5,400 clones, less than 40% seen once. The sample holds a few counts of this clone. Antigen unknown. Each patient went into thyroid surgery without having received any treatment. The TCR comes from a female donor with papillary thyroid cancer or a benign thyroid nodule (not recorded which). Some clones in this sample may be carry-over from other donors' samples. The chain is built from TRBV11-1 and TRBJ1-2; 8 nucleotides align to TRBD1. Sequenced: adjacent normal tissue. CDR3: CASSSSDRVTRTF. The CDR3 DNA sequence: TGTGCCAGCAGCTCCTCGGACAGGGTAACCCGCACCTTC.